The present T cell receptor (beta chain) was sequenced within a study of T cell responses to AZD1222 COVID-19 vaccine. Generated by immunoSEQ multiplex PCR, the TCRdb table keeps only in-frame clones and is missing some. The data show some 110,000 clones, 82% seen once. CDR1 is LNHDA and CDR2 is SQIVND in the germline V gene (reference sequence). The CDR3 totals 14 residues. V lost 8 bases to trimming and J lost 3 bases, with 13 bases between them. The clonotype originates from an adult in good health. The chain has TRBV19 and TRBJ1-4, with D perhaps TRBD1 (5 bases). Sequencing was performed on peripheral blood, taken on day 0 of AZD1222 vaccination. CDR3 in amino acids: CASQAWGANEKLFF. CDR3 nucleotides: TGTGCCAGTCAAGCTTGGGGGGCTAATGAAAAACTGTTTTTT.